The TCR beta chain described here comes from a study of blood T cell repertoires in COVID-19. Study-level background: The study drew acute and convalescent COVID-19 samples from the United States, Italy and Spain. PBMCs, B-cell-depleted T cells, or T cells provided the cDNA or gDNA that made up the material.

Per the germline V gene, CDR1 is WSHSY and CDR2 is SAAADI. This CDR3 has 13 amino acids. The V segment lost 4 bases and the J segment 7 bases; nucleotides outside the gene matches: 3. Seattle's cohort entered during active infection and was followed longitudinally. Original handling: The authors estimated nucleated cell counts from reference gene primer amplification. TCRdb keeps only in-frame clones here, not all; method: immunoSEQ multiplex PCR. V and J calls and clone size are copied from that table; D and trimming were computed from the DNA. The sample comprises 250,000 or so clones, around 90% of which are singletons, and approximately 5.3% rests with the top ten.

The chain couples TRBV10-2 to TRBJ1-4, with 7 bases fitting TRBD1. Sequenced: peripheral blood. The receptor comes from an older woman with COVID-19, enrolled during active disease. CDR3 region: CASSGQGGEKLFF. Here the CDR3 DNA reads TGCGCCAGCAGTGGGCAGGGGGGTGAAAAACTGTTTTTT.